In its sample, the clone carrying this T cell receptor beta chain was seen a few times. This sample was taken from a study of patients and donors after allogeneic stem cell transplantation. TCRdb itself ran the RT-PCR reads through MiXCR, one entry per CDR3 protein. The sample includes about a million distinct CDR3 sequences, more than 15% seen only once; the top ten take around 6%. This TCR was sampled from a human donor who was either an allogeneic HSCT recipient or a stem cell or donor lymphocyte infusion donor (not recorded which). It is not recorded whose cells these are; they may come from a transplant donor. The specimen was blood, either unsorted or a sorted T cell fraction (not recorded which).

CDR3 sequence reads: CASSERRSAEGTYEQYF. As DNA, the CDR3 is TGTGCCAGCAGCGAAAGACGCTCAGCAGAGGGAACCTACGAGCAGTACTTC. The chain uses TRBV4-2 and TRBJ2-7; tentatively, D is TRBD2 (5 bases). The V gene lost 5 bases and the J gene lost 2 bases, with 22 bases spanning the gap. This CDR3 is 17 amino acids long. CDR1 LGHNA and CDR2 YNFKEQ come from the germline V gene.